The entry below describes one T cell receptor beta chain. What it recognizes is unknown. This record comes from a study of OX40 agonist ivuxolimab in advanced cancers. The study's findings and limits: At doses 0.1 to 3.0 mg/kg, CD4+ and CD8+ clones expanded.

Sequencing was performed with immunoSEQ multiplex PCR; in TCRdb, only in-frame clones are kept and a portion is missing. The top ten hold less than 0.2% of the sample, which has around 110,000 clones, roughly 93% seen once. The CDR3 contains 15 residues. Per germline, CDR1 MDHEN and CDR2 SYDVKM. The J segment lost 3 bases and the V segment lost 5 bases, leaving 5 bases of the junction unmatched. The chain links TRBV28 to TRBJ1-5, with 9 bases aligning to TRBD1. This TCR derives from an adult with an advanced solid tumor such as melanoma, head and neck, liver or kidney cancer. The starting material was CD4+ or CD8+ T cells sorted from blood, obtained in a trial of the OX40 agonist ivuxolimab. This CDR3 reads CASSATGGINQPQHF. CDR3 DNA: TGTGCCAGCAGTGCCACAGGGGGCATCAATCAGCCCCAGCATTTT.